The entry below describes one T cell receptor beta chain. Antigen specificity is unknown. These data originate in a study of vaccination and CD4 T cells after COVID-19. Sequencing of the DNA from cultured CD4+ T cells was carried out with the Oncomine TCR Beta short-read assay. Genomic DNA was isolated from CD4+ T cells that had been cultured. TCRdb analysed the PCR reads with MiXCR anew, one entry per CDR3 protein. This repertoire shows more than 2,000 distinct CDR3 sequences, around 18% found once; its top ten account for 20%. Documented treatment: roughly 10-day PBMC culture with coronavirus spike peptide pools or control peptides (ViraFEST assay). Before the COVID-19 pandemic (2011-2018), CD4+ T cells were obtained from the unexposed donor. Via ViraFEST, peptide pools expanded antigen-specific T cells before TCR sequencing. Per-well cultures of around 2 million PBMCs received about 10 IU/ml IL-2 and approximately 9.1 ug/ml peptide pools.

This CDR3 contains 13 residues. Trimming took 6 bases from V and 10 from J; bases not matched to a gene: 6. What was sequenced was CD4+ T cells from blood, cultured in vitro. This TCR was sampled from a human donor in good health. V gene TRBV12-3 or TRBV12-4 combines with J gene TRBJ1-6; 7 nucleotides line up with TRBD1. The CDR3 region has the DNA TGTGCCAGCAGGACAGGGCAAGGGTCACCCCTCCACTTT. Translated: CASRTGQGSPLHF.